The next 11 T cell receptor beta chains were all read from a single sample in a study of shared clonotypes between healthy human individuals (dated by TCRdb to the early 2020s). CD8 naive samples were obtained by positive selection for CCR7 among CD45RO-negative cells, yielding a CD45RA+CCR7+ population from which TemRA cells were excluded. Library preparation used the immunoSEQ multiplex PCR assay. TCRdb took over this immuneACCESS table, retaining in-frame rearrangements with V and J assigned. Such tables are incomplete; in checked studies, under half of the missing clones stem from an unresolved V gene, and the remainder is unexplained. Here the sample has about 2.2 million clones; 93% occur a single time. The ten most abundant clones make up roughly 1.7% of the sample. Sequencing input: naive CD8+ T cells from PBMCs. According to the study, the label for this sample's cell subset or site signals: CD45RA+CCR7+. Receptors originate from a man between 18 and 35 years old in good health. Some clones in this sample may be carry-over from other donors' samples.

With respect to this clone: This CDR3 is also generated by other DNA sequences in the sample. The chain is built from TRBV9 and TRBJ2-1; D possibly corresponds to TRBD2 (6 bases). Germline values: CDR1 SGDLS, CDR2 YYNGEE. This CDR3 is 13 amino acids long. V dropped 0 bases and J dropped 5 bases, with 6 bases sitting between them. The CDR3 spells CASSVGGDNEQFF. The CDR3 DNA follows: TGTGCCAGCAGCGTAGGCGGGGACAATGAGCAGTTCTTC.

V and J are TRBV5-4 and TRBJ2-7, with TRBD1 matching 8 bases. Per germline, CDR1 SGHNT and CDR2 YYREEE (reference sequence). The CDR3 contains 16 residues. Trimming at V came to 3 bases and at J to 5 bases, leaving 13 bases not matched to a gene. The CDR3 is CASSSWPGRGPHEQYF. The CDR3 coding sequence is TGTGCCAGCAGCTCCTGGCCAGGCAGGGGGCCCCACGAGCAGTACTTC. Filled out from reference TRBV5-4 and TRBJ2-7, the complete variable domain reads ETGVTQSPTHLIKTRGQQVTLRCSSQSGHNTVSWYQQALGQGPQFIFQYYREEENGRGNFPPRFSGLQFPNYSSELNVNALELDDSALYLCASSSWPGRGPHEQYFGPGTRLTVT.

This clone was counted once. The chain uses TRBV15 and TRBJ2-2; 7 nucleotides line up with TRBD2. Germline V lookup: CDR1 LNHNV, CDR2 YYDKDF (reference sequence). Trimming at V came to 0 bases and at J to 5 bases, leaving 9 bases not matched to a gene. The CDR3 runs 17 residues. The CDR3 sequence: CATSRDRAGVGTGELFF. CDR3 DNA sequence: TGTGCCACCAGCAGAGATAGGGCGGGAGTAGGGACCGGGGAGCTGTTTTTT.

V is TRBV9 and J is TRBJ2-3; 9 nucleotides match TRBD2. The germline gives CDR1 SGDLS, CDR2 YYNGEE. The J segment lost 5 bases and the V segment lost 3 bases, leaving 7 bases of the junction unmatched. CDR3 length: 15 residues. CDR3 sequence: CASSGSGSKGDTQYF. The DNA for the CDR3 is TGTGCCAGCAGCGGTAGCGGGAGTAAGGGAGATACGCAGTATTTT.

This rearrangement joins TRBV19 to TRBJ2-2; tentative D call: TRBD2 (5 bases). Germline assignment: CDR1 LNHDA and CDR2 SQIVND (reference sequence). The CDR3 sequence is 12 residues long. The V end lost 9 bases, the J end lost 6 bases, and 11 bases lay between the germline ends. This CDR3 is CASGVLAGELFF. The DNA of the CDR3 is TGTGCCAGCGGGGTTCTTGCCGGGGAGCTGTTTTTT.

Only a few counts were recorded for this clone. This rearrangement joins TRBV6-5 to TRBJ2-6; tentatively, D is TRBD1 or TRBD2 (5 bases each). The CDR3 has 15 residues. Germline-derived CDR1 and CDR2 are MNHEY and SVGAGI. V lost 8 bases, J lost 3 bases, and 14 bases lay in between. The CDR3 sequence: CASGERGLGANVLTF. The DNA of the CDR3 is TGTGCCAGCGGAGAGAGGGGTCTTGGGGCCAACGTCCTGACTTTC.

The chain uses TRBV6-1 and TRBJ2-1; D remains ambiguous. CDR1 and CDR2 (germline): MNHNS, SASEGT. The CDR3 consists of 12 residues. Between the trimmed V and J ends, which lost 3 bases and 4 bases, there was a span of 4 bases. CDR3 coding DNA: TGTGCCAGCAGTGATGGTTACAATGAGCAGTTCTTC. It is translated as CASSDGYNEQFF.

In regard to this clone: Mismatch with germline at one junction end may stem from a read error. This same CDR3 is encoded by further DNA sequences in the sample. This rearrangement joins TRBV25-1 to TRBJ1-1; tentative D call: TRBD1 (5 bases). CDR1 and CDR2 (germline): MGHDK, SYGVNS. CDR3 length: 14 residues. The CDR3 region has the DNA TGTGCTAGCAGTCCGATGGGGCGGACTAATGAAGCTTTCTTT. Its translation: CASSPMGRTNEAFF.

The chain is built from TRBV9 and TRBJ2-5; TRBD2 matches 12 bases. CDR1 and CDR2 from the germline V gene are SGDLS and YYNGEE. J lost 2 bases, V lost 0 bases, and 8 bases had no gene match. The CDR3 length is 18 residues. CDR3 DNA: TGTGCCAGCAGCGTAGCGCTAGCGGGAGGGCCCATACAAGAGACCCAGTACTTC. Translation: CASSVALAGGPIQETQYF.

The chain is built from TRBV7-9 and TRBJ2-3, with 7 bases fitting TRBD2. The V segment lost 3 bases and the J segment 6 bases; nucleotides outside the gene matches: 9. The CDR3 length is 15 residues. The germline V gene has CDR1 SEHNR and CDR2 FQNEAQ (reference sequence). In DNA form, the CDR3 reads TGTGCCAGCAGCTTCGACGGCGGGGGTGCGGATACGCAGTATTTT. It specifies CASSFDGGGADTQYF.

The V gene is TRBV11-3, the J gene TRBJ2-3; perhaps TRBD2 as D (6 bases). The CDR3 extends over 10 amino acids. V lost 8 bases and J 6 bases, leaving 6 bases between the germline ends. Germline-derived CDR1 and CDR2 are SGHNT and YENEEA. CDR3 protein: CASGGDTQYF. CDR3 in DNA: TGTGCCAGCGGAGGGGATACGCAGTATTTT.